The T cell receptor beta chain described here comes from a study of T cells expressing NK-cell markers (dated by TCRdb to about 2020). Concerning the study at large: TCR beta-chain repertoires were profiled in sorted CD3+CD56+NKG2C+, CD3+CD56+NKG2C- and CD3+CD56-NKG2C+ T-cell subsets from several donors. Libraries were sequenced as 2 x 150 bp reads on Illumina HiSeq 2000/2500, MiSeq or NextSeq. Seven of the eight sequenced donors were HCMV-seropositive and one was HCMV-seronegative. Randomly selected healthy volunteers, three men and five women, were used as the eight sequenced donors. What the work shows at the level of the full study, not this receptor alone: In over five donors, the dominant CD3+CD56+NKG2C+ clonotypes were found to rank among the top 10 CD8+ clonotypes and to make up about 1.0-7.5% of CD8+ T cells. Those dominant clonotypes were again the most abundant among CD3+CD56-NKG2C+ cells in a handful of donors, at about 25-65%. Whether the expanded NKG2C-expressing T cell clones were specific for HCMV antigens remained unclear.

There are 16 amino acids in the CDR3, from cysteine to phenylalanine inclusive. This entry has no DNA. According to the germline V gene (reference sequence), CDR1 reads LNHNV and CDR2 reads YYDKDF. The instrument given in TCRdb is Illumina HiSeq 2000. TCR beta cDNA libraries were made by 5'RACE template switching that added a universal primer site and unique molecular identifiers. cDNA synthesis was primed from the TCR beta constant segment, followed by two successive PCR amplification steps. The authors processed their data as follows. MIGEC was used to demultiplex reads and group the reads by UMI, and MiTCR was used to assemble and quantify clonotypes. Only TCR cDNA sequences supported by at least two reads were kept to exclude erroneous sequences. The tcR package was used for downstream repertoire analysis, and clonotypes were matched across fractions by CDR3 nucleotide sequence plus V segment. VDJmatch was used to annotate antigen specificity against VDJdb, with one amino acid substitution in CDR3 allowed. Following TCRdb reprocessing, every CDR3 protein sequence forms one entry, and DNA is not provided. The V and J calls, along with clone size, are taken from TCRdb and not from the paper's own processing. The table held for this sample gives about 370,000 distinct CDR3 sequences. The ten largest make up around a tenth of the sample.

To determine HCMV serostatus, a commercial ELISA kit was used to detect HCMV-specific IgG in serum. Peripheral blood mononuclear cells were isolated from blood by Ficoll density gradient centrifugation. For this clonotype: Its specific antigen is unknown.

Here the chain combines TRBV15 and TRBJ2-3; TCRdb returns TRBD2, unconfirmable since there is no DNA. Sequencing input: blood T cells: a sorted CD56 or NKG2C T cell subset, CD4+ or CD8+ T cells, or bulk PBMC T cells (not recorded which). This TCR was sampled from a woman between 45 and 65 years old in good health. Donor details come from another sample of the same person, matched by shared clones. This receptor has the CDR3 CATSSTTSGRTDTQYF.